These 27 T cell receptor beta chains came from one sample sequenced in a study of blood T cell repertoires in COVID-19. The repertoire was sequenced with immunoSEQ multiplex PCR; TCRdb's copy has only in-frame clones and lacks some. The table records some 300,000 clones, about 90% of them present only once. Specimen: peripheral blood. The receptors were sampled from a woman aged 45-65 years with COVID-19, enrolled during active disease.

In this sample, this clone turned up once. This chain joins TRBV18 and TRBJ2-1; D not certain. The V gene's germline CDR1 is KGHSH and CDR2 LQKENI. Trimming cost V 1 base and J 2 bases, with 3 bases left between them. The CDR3 runs 13 residues. The CDR3 DNA follows: TGTGCCAGCTCACCACTTACCTACAATGAGCAGTTCTTC. As protein: CASSPLTYNEQFF. Using reference TRBV18 and TRBJ2-1 for the parts outside the CDR3, the full variable domain is NAGVMQNPRHLVRRRGQEARLRCSPMKGHSHVYWYRQLPEEGLKFMVYLQKENIIDESGMPKERFSAEFPKEGPSILRIQQVVRGDSAAYFCASSPLTYNEQFFGPGTRLTVL.

The chain recombines TRBV29-1 with TRBJ2-2; the D is unclear. Looked up from germline, CDR1 is SQVTM and CDR2 is ANQGSEA. The V end was cut by 0 bases, the J end by 8 bases, with 4 bases between. The CDR3 runs to 11 residues. Written as DNA, the CDR3 is TGCAGCGTTGAAGACTTAGGGGAGCTGTTTTTT. It encodes CSVEDLGELFF.

Regarding this clone: Other DNA sequences in this specimen translate into the identical CDR3. The chain has TRBV5-1 and TRBJ2-7, with 11 bases matching TRBD2. CDR3 length equals 14 residues. Germline CDR1 is SGHRS and CDR2 is YFSETQ. Trimming removed 4 bases from V and 3 bases from J; junction bases left unmatched: 3. In nucleotides, the CDR3 is TGCGCCAGCAGCAGCACTAGCGGGAGCTACGAGCAGTACTTC. Translated, it gives CASSSTSGSYEQYF.

This chain links TRBV3-1 (or the pseudogene TRBV3-2) with TRBJ1-1, with D possibly being TRBD1 (6 bases). Germline lookup yields CDR1 LGHDT and CDR2 YNNKEL (reference sequence). This CDR3 is 15 amino acids long. The V end lost 0 bases, the J end lost 4 bases, and 12 bases lay between the germline ends. This CDR3 reads CASSQDRGYSTEAFF. As DNA, the CDR3 is TGTGCCAGCAGCCAAGACAGGGGATACAGCACTGAAGCTTTCTTT.

The genes are TRBV6-4 and TRBJ1-6; no definite D call. V dropped 0 bases and J dropped 1 base, with 10 bases sitting between them. The CDR3 is 17 residues long. Germline CDR1 and CDR2: MRHNA and SNTAGT. The CDR3 DNA is TGTGCCAGCAGTGACTCGGAGGGTAGGTCCTATAATTCACCCCTCCACTTT. Protein sequence: CASSDSEGRSYNSPLHF.

V usage is TRBV12-3 or TRBV12-4 and J usage is TRBJ2-7; D unresolved. The CDR3 has 11 amino acids. V was trimmed by 3 bases and J by 4 bases, leaving 4 bases between them. The CDR3 reads CASSFKYEQYF. CDR3 sequence (DNA): TGTGCCAGCAGTTTCAAATACGAGCAGTACTTC.

The chain recombines TRBV4-1 with TRBJ2-1, with a tentative D call TRBD1 (5 bases). The germline V gene encodes CDR1 MGHRA and CDR2 YSYEKL. The CDR3 has 13 amino acids. Deletions cut 0 bases from V and 10 bases from J, with 10 bases between. This chain's CDR3 is CASSQDRVGEQFF. Here the CDR3 DNA reads TGCGCCAGCAGCCAAGACAGGGTGGGCGAGCAGTTCTTC.

Turning to this clone: At one of its ends the junction is not consistent with the germline gene, which may arise from a read error. CDR3 in DNA: TGTGCTAGCAGCTTAGGACTGGAAGACGAGCAGTACTTC. Its translation is CASSLGLEDEQYF. The chain employs TRBV7-7 and TRBJ2-7, with a tentative D call TRBD2 (5 bases). Per germline, CDR1 SSHAT and CDR2 FNYEAQ (reference sequence). The CDR3 covers 13 residues.

Of note for this clone: The junction departs from germline at one end; a sequencing error may be responsible. J is TRBJ1-6 and V is TRBV18; weak D call: TRBD1 (6 bases). The CDR3 runs to 12 residues. Looked up from germline, CDR1 is KGHSH and CDR2 is LQKENI. The CDR3 reads CASSPDRRGLWF. CDR3 DNA: TGTGCCAGCTCACCAGATCGGCGGGGGCTCTGGTTT.

This sequence joins TRBV3-1 (or the pseudogene TRBV3-2) and TRBJ2-5; D is perhaps TRBD1 (5 bases). Trimming removed 0 bases at V and 5 bases at J, with 13 bases between. This CDR3 is 15 amino acids long. Germline CDR1 LGHDT, CDR2 YNNKEL (reference sequence). The CDR3 reads CASSQDGAIRETQYF. CDR3 sequence (DNA): TGTGCCAGCAGCCAAGATGGGGCCATACGGGAGACCCAGTACTTC.

The sample holds one count of this clone. V and J are TRBV29-1 and TRBJ2-7; the D gene is possibly TRBD2 (6 bases). V shed 6 bases and J shed 3 bases, with 15 bases lying between them. The CDR3 is made up of 13 amino acids. CDR1 is SQVTM, CDR2 ANQGSEA, per germline. The CDR3 spells CSVLRTEGYEQYF. CDR3 DNA sequence: TGCAGCGTCCTAAGGACGGAGGGCTACGAGCAGTACTTC.

V and J are TRBV6-5 and TRBJ2-1; D perhaps matches TRBD1 (6 bases). This CDR3 is built from 16 residues. V was trimmed by 0 bases and J by 5 bases, leaving 14 bases between them. Per germline, CDR1 MNHEY and CDR2 SVGAGI. In nucleotides, the CDR3 is TGTGCCAGCAGTTACTCTCCGGGGACAAAACACAATGAGCAGTTCTTC. Translated: CASSYSPGTKHNEQFF.

The chain uses TRBV9 and TRBJ1-6; 9 bases agree with TRBD1. CDR3 length equals 15 residues. The ends lost 4 bases at V and 7 bases at J; junction bases unmatched: 6. From germline, CDR1 is SGDLS and CDR2 YYNGEE. CDR3 sequence: CASSSRTGVNSPLHF. CDR3 coding DNA: TGTGCCAGCAGCTCTCGGACAGGGGTAAATTCACCCCTCCACTTT.

The rearrangement joins TRBV28 to TRBJ1-2, with TRBD1 as a possible D gene (6 bases). Germline V gives CDR1 MDHEN, CDR2 SYDVKM. V shed 7 bases and J shed 3 bases, with 18 bases lying between them. The CDR3 extends over 15 amino acids. In nucleotides, the CDR3 is TGTGCCAGCACCATCCCCACAGGGTTTGACTATGGCTACACCTTC. Translating it yields CASTIPTGFDYGYTF.

The chain recombines TRBV11-3 with TRBJ2-3, with 7 positions matching TRBD2. Germline V gene lookup returns CDR1 SGHNT and CDR2 YENEEA. The V and J ends lost 5 bases and 1 base, in that order; junction bases with no gene match: 15. CDR3 length: 18 residues. The CDR3, as DNA: TGTGCCAGCAGCCCCCAACACACCCATCTAGCGGGCACAGATACGCAGTATTTT. Its protein product is CASSPQHTHLAGTDTQYF.

The rearrangement links TRBV12-3 or TRBV12-4 to TRBJ1-4, with a weak D call TRBD1 (5 bases). The CDR3 extends over 11 amino acids. V dropped 8 bases and J dropped 8 bases, with 9 bases sitting between them. In DNA, the CDR3 is TGTGCCAGCGCGGGGCGGGAAAAACTGTTTTTT. Its protein is CASAGREKLFF.

The chain links TRBV11-2 to TRBJ1-1; D is ambiguous. Trimming removed 3 bases from V and 1 base from J, with 9 bases in between. The germline gives CDR1 SGHAT, CDR2 FQNNGV. CDR3 length: 14 amino acids. The CDR3 loop reads CASSLAGKNTEAFF. As DNA, the CDR3 is TGTGCCAGCAGCTTGGCGGGCAAGAACACTGAAGCTTTCTTT.

The CDR3 DNA is TGTGCCAGCAGCCCTGGGGGGGAGCGTCAGCCCCAGCATTTT. Its translation: CASSPGGERQPQHF. V usage is TRBV7-9 and J usage is TRBJ1-5, with D perhaps matching TRBD1 (5 bases). The CDR3 sequence is 14 residues long. With 5 bases removed from V and 6 bases from J, the gap between germline ends came to 14 bases. CDR1 and CDR2 (germline): SEHNR, FQNEAQ (reference sequence).

The chain joins TRBV7-8 to TRBJ1-3; 9 positions agree with TRBD1. J lost 3 bases, V lost 5 bases, and 11 bases had no gene match. The CDR3 runs 17 residues. Germline CDR1 reads SGHVS; CDR2 reads FQNEAQ. The CDR3 region is CASSHTPGQGNGNTIYF. CDR3 nucleotide sequence: TGTGCCAGCAGCCATACCCCGGGACAGGGAAATGGAAACACCATATATTTT.

The V and J genes are TRBV12-3 or TRBV12-4 and TRBJ1-6, with TRBD1 matching 9 bases. This CDR3 has 13 residues. Trimming at V came to 5 bases and at J to 9 bases, leaving 2 bases not matched to a gene. CDR3: CASSPDRGSPLHF. CDR3 sequence (DNA): TGTGCCAGCAGTCCGGACAGGGGTTCACCCCTCCACTTT.

This rearrangement joins TRBV20-1 to TRBJ2-1; no reliable D call. V lost 5 bases to trimming and J lost 9 bases, with 14 bases between them. CDR1 and CDR2 from the germline V gene are DFQATT and SNEGSKA (reference sequence). The CDR3 spans 12 residues. The DNA of the CDR3 is TGCAGTGCTTGTGAACAAATAGCTGAGCAGTTCTTC. Translation: CSACEQIAEQFF.

The CDR3 DNA is TGTGCCAGCAGTCCCCTGAGTGTGAACACTGAAGCTTTCTTT. As protein: CASSPLSVNTEAFF. The gene calls are TRBV6-5 and TRBJ1-1; D is uncertain. Germline CDR1 and CDR2: MNHEY and SVGAGI. The CDR3 consists of 14 residues. With 5 bases removed from V and 0 bases from J, the gap between germline ends came to 10 bases.

V gene TRBV19 combines with J gene TRBJ2-7; 9 positions agree with TRBD2. The CDR3 sequence is 16 residues long. From germline, CDR1 is LNHDA and CDR2 SQIVND (reference sequence). J was trimmed by 1 base and V by 7 bases; bases with no gene match: 11. CDR3 protein: CASTPRAGGPSYEQYF. Written as DNA, the CDR3 is TGTGCCAGTACCCCACGGGCGGGAGGGCCTTCCTACGAGCAGTACTTC. Using reference TRBV19 and TRBJ2-7 for the parts outside the CDR3, the full variable domain is DGGITQSPKYLFRKEGQNVTLSCEQNLNHDAMYWYRQDPGQGLRLIYYSQIVNDFQKGDIAEGYSVSREKKESFPLTVTSAQKNPTAFYLCASTPRAGGPSYEQYFGPGTRLTVT.

V and J are TRBV30 and TRBJ1-5; 9 bases line up with TRBD1. Per germline, CDR1 GTSNPN and CDR2 SVGIG (reference sequence). This CDR3 is built from 14 residues. The junction had 2 bases not matched to a gene; V was cut back by 3 bases and J by 2 bases. The CDR3 DNA follows: TGTGCCTGGAGCGGGGACAGGGGCAATCAGCCCCAGCATTTT. Amino acid sequence: CAWSGDRGNQPQHF.

The chain couples TRBV13 to TRBJ1-2; D possibly corresponds to TRBD1 (6 bases). This CDR3 is 15 amino acids long. CDR1 PRHDT and CDR2 FYEKMQ come from the germline V gene (reference sequence). The V and J ends lost 8 bases and 3 bases respectively, with 19 bases between them. CDR3 protein: CASRPWGRGDYGYTF. The CDR3 DNA is TGTGCCAGCCGCCCTTGGGGCAGGGGTGACTATGGCTACACCTTC.

In DNA, the CDR3 is TGTGCCAGCAGCTTGGAGTCACAGGGGATCCATGGCTACACCTTC. Translating gives CASSLESQGIHGYTF. The chain joins TRBV5-4 to TRBJ1-2, with 7 bases matching TRBD1. CDR1 is SGHNT and CDR2 is YYREEE in the germline V gene (reference sequence). V gave up 0 bases and J gave up 6 bases; unmatched junction bases: 8. The length of the CDR3 is 15 residues.

This clone was seen only once. This chain joins TRBV12-3 or TRBV12-4 and TRBJ2-1, with 8 positions matching TRBD2. The CDR3 length is 13 residues. V shed 4 bases, J shed 8 bases, and the junction held 4 bases outside the gene matches. The CDR3 nucleotides read TGTGCCAGCAGTTACCCAGCGGGAGATGAGCAGTTCTTC. As protein: CASSYPAGDEQFF.